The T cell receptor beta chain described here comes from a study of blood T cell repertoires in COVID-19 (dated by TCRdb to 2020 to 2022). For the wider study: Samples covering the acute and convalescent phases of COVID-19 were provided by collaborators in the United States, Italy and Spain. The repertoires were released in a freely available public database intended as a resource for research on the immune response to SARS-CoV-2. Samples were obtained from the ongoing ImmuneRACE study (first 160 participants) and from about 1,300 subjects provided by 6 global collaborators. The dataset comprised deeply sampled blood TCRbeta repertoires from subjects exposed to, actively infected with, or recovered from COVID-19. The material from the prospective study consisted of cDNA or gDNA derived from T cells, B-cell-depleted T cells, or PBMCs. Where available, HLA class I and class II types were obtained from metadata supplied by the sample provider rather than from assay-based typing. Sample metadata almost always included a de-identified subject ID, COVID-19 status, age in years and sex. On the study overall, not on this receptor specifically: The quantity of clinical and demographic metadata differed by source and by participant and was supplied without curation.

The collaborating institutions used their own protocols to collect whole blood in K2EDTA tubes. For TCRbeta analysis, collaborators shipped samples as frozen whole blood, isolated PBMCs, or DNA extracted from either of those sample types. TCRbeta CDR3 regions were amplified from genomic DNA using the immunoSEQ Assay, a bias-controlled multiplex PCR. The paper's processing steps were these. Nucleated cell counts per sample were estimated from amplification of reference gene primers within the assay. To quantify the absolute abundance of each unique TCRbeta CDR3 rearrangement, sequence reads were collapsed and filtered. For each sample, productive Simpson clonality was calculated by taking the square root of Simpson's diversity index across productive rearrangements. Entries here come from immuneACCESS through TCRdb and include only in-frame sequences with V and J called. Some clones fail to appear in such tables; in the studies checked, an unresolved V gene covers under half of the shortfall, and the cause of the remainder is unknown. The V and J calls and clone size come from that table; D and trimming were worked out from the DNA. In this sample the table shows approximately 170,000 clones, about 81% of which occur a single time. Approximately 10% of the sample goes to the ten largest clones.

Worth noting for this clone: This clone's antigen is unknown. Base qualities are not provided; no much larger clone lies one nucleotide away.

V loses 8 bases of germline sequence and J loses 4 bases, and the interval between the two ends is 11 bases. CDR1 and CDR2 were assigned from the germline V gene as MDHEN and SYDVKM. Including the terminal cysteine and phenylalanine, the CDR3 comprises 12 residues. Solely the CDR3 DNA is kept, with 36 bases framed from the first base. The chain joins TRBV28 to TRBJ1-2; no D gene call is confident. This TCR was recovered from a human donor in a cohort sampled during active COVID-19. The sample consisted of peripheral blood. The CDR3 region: CASRLGTYGYTF. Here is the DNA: TGTGCCAGCCGCCTGGGCACCTATGGCTACACCTTC.